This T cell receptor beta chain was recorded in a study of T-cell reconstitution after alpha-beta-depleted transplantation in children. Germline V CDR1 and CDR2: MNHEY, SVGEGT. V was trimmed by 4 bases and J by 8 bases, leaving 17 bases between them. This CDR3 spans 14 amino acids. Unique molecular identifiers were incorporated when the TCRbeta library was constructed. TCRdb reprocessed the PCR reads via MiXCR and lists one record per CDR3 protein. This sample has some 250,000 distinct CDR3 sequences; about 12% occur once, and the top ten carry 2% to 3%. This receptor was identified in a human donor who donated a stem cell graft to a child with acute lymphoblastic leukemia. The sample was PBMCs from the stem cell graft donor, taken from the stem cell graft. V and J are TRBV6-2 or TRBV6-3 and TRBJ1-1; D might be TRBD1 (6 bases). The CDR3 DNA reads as TGTGCCAGCAGTTCTGACAGGCGATGGACGGAAGCTTTCTTT. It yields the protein CASSSDRRWTEAFF.